These 14 T cell receptor beta chains were all obtained from the same sample, sequenced in a study of metastatic and nonmetastatic thyroid tumors. The entire patient cohort was treatment-naive prior to thyroid surgery. Through MiXCR, TCRdb re-clonotyped the PCR reads. The sample includes roughly 7,200 clones, 35% to 40% seen only once; the top ten take approximately 40%. Sequenced sample: tumor tissue. These receptors all come from a female donor with papillary thyroid cancer or a benign thyroid nodule (not recorded which). Some clones in this sample may be carry-over from other donors' samples.

The chain links TRBV27 to TRBJ2-7; 7 positions match TRBD2. The CDR3 loop spans 15 amino acids. With 2 bases clipped from V and 3 bases from J, the junction kept 7 bases outside the gene matches. Germline CDR1 reads MNHEY; CDR2 reads SMNVEV (reference sequence). The DNA of the CDR3 is TGTGCCAGCAGTTTAGGAGCGGGACTTGTCTACGAGCAGTACTTC. This gives the protein CASSLGAGLVYEQYF.

The chain uses TRBV5-1 and TRBJ2-1; possible D gene TRBD1, 6 bases. V was trimmed by 0 bases and J by 14 bases, leaving 15 bases between them. Germline V gene sequence: CDR1 SGHRS, CDR2 YFSETQ. The CDR3 consists of 13 residues. The CDR3 loop is CASSLALGADKFF. In DNA form, the CDR3 reads TGCGCCAGCAGCTTGGCCTTGGGGGCAGATAAGTTCTTC.

This clone was seen once. V is TRBV3-1 and J is TRBJ2-7; TRBD2 might be the D (6 bases). Looked up from germline, CDR1 is LGHDT and CDR2 is YNNKEL (reference sequence). Trimming stripped 1 base from V and 3 bases from J, with 7 bases between. This CDR3 spans 13 amino acids. The CDR3 loop reads CASSQARGYEQYF. CDR3 in DNA: TGTGCCAGCAGCCAAGCGCGGGGCTACGAGCAGTACTTC.

This sequence joins TRBV12-5 and TRBJ2-7; 7 bases fit TRBD1. The CDR3 is 14 amino acids. Germline CDR1 is LGHNT and CDR2 is FRNRAP. The junction had 8 bases not matched to a gene; V was cut back by 6 bases and J by 3 bases. The CDR3 reads CASGPQGKYYEQYF. CDR3 bases: TGTGCTAGTGGCCCACAGGGGAAGTACTACGAGCAGTACTTC.

The CDR3 region has the DNA TGCGCCAGCAGCCCAGCCGGCGTTACGGCTTTCTTT. Its translation: CASSPAGVTAFF. This chain connects TRBV5-1 to TRBJ1-1; D not resolved. Looked up from germline, CDR1 is SGHRS and CDR2 is YFSETQ. The CDR3 runs 12 residues. Trimming shortened V by 4 bases and J by 11 bases, and 15 bases separated the two germline ends.

This clone is labeled medium-sized (0.01 to 0.1%). The gene calls are TRBV20-1 and TRBJ2-1, with 7 bases matching TRBD2. This CDR3 has 14 amino acids. The germline gives CDR1 DFQATT, CDR2 SNEGSKA (reference sequence). Trimming cost V 3 bases and J 1 base; bases outside gene matches: 3. This chain's CDR3 is CSARVRESYNEQFF. CDR3 nucleotide sequence: TGCAGTGCTAGGGTGCGGGAGTCCTACAATGAGCAGTTCTTC.

This clone is judged medium-sized (0.01 to 0.1%). This chain links TRBV5-1 with TRBJ2-3, with 7 bases aligning to TRBD1. Trimming cost V 3 bases and J 2 bases; bases outside gene matches: 6. Per the germline V gene, CDR1 is SGHRS and CDR2 is YFSETQ. The CDR3 contains 15 residues. The CDR3 DNA follows: TGCGCCAGCAGCTACATGGGACAGATCACAGATACGCAGTATTTT. It encodes CASSYMGQITDTQYF.

This clone was picked up many times. The sample has other DNA sequences that encode this CDR3 too. J is TRBJ1-1 and V is TRBV9; no reliable D call. Per germline, CDR1 SGDLS and CDR2 YYNGEE. The CDR3 has 12 amino acids. V lost 3 bases and J 1 base, leaving 4 bases between the germline ends. As DNA, the CDR3 is TGTGCCAGCAGCGGATCGAACACTGAAGCTTTCTTT. It is translated as CASSGSNTEAFF. The whole variable domain, remainder taken from reference TRBV9 and TRBJ1-1, is DSGVTQTPKHLITATGQRVTLRCSPRSGDLSVYWYQQSLDQGLQFLIQYYNGEERAKGNILERFSAQQFPDLHSELNLSSLELGDSALYFCASSGSNTEAFFGQGTRLTVV.

The J gene is TRBJ2-7, the V gene TRBV20-1; 10 positions agree with TRBD1. This CDR3 spans 13 amino acids. In germline, CDR1 is DFQATT, CDR2 SNEGSKA (reference sequence). Germline trimming cut 2 bases from V and 9 bases from J; bases unmatched to any gene: 7. CDR3 amino acids: CSARKDRGYLQYF. The CDR3 nucleotides read TGCAGTGCTAGAAAGGACAGGGGGTACTTGCAGTACTTC.

Within the sample, this clone is medium-sized. V and J are TRBV28 and TRBJ2-3; the D gene is possibly TRBD1 (5 bases). Between the trimmed V and J ends, which lost 3 bases and 5 bases, there was a span of 12 bases. There are 14 residues in the CDR3. In germline, CDR1 is MDHEN, CDR2 SYDVKM. CDR3 DNA: TGTGCCAGCAGTTTTCGTAACCAGGGAGATACGCAGTATTTT. This translates into CASSFRNQGDTQYF.

This clone has just a few counts. The chain employs TRBV4-3 and TRBJ2-2; no firm D call. Germline CDR1 and CDR2: LGHNA and YSLEER. The germline V and J ends were trimmed by 1 base and 5 bases, with 14 bases remaining between them. This CDR3 comprises 16 residues. The CDR3 is CASSQVPAVQTGELFF. The CDR3 bases are TGCGCCAGCAGCCAAGTACCGGCCGTCCAGACCGGGGAGCTGTTTTTT.

The chain has TRBV2 and TRBJ2-1; D uncertain. Trimming removed 7 bases from V and 7 bases from J, with 14 bases in between. Germline V lookup: CDR1 SNHLY, CDR2 FYNNEI. This CDR3 comprises 13 residues. CDR3 in DNA: TGTGCCAGCATTCCCTATCGGCTTAATGAGCAGTTCTTC. Its protein product is CASIPYRLNEQFF.

The chain links TRBV20-1 to TRBJ1-2; weak D call: TRBD1 (5 bases). Germline CDR1 DFQATT, CDR2 SNEGSKA (reference sequence). The CDR3 has 15 residues. Trimming shortened V by 0 bases and J by 2 bases, and 13 bases separated the two germline ends. The CDR3 protein is CSARDFQGANYGYTF. CDR3 nucleotide sequence: TGCAGTGCTAGAGATTTCCAGGGAGCGAACTATGGCTACACCTTC.

The CDR3 sequence: CASSQERTGPAQHF. The CDR3 DNA reads as TGCGCCAGCAGCCAAGAGCGTACGGGACCGGCCCAGCATTTT. This chain uses TRBV4-1 with TRBJ1-5; D might be TRBD1 (5 bases). The CDR3 spans 14 residues. The V gene lost 0 bases and the J gene lost 11 bases, with 14 bases spanning the gap. Germline CDR1 MGHRA, CDR2 YSYEKL.